This TCR beta chain comes out of a study of T-cell reconstitution after alpha-beta-depleted transplantation in children. This clonotype showed up many times. As it was prepared, the TCRbeta library received unique molecular identifiers. TCRdb ran MiXCR on the PCR reads and lists one entry per CDR3 protein. The sample records 490,000 or so distinct CDR3 sequences, 12% being singletons. The source of this sequence is a human donor who donated a stem cell graft to a child with combined immunodeficiency. The starting material was PBMCs from the stem cell graft donor, obtained from the stem cell graft.

CDR3 amino acids: CASSPPSTGELFF. The CDR3 bases are TGTGCCAGCTCACCACCGTCTACCGGGGAGCTGTTTTTT. The chain combines TRBV18 with TRBJ2-2; D gene uncertain. The ends were cut back, 0 bases at V and 5 bases at J, with 4 bases in the middle. There are 13 residues in the CDR3. CDR1 and CDR2 (germline): KGHSH, LQKENI.